Below are 12 T cell receptor beta chains sequenced from a single sample in a study of monozygotic twins with inflammatory bowel disease. TCRdb re-called the 5' RACE reads and catalogs CDR3 proteins one per entry, DNA excluded. This repertoire includes 350,000 to 550,000 distinct CDR3 sequences. The sequenced sample was blood. These receptor sequences come from a human donor with ulcerative colitis or Crohn's disease, or a healthy co-twin of an affected twin (not recorded which).

V is TRBV25-1 and J is TRBJ1-2. The CDR3 is 13 amino acids. CDR1 is MGHDK, CDR2 SYGVNS, per germline. The CDR3 protein is CASSAETMYGYTF.

The genes are TRBV12-3 or TRBV12-4 and TRBJ1-2; there is no DNA to check the TCRdb D call of TRBD1. The CDR3 has 12 residues. The CDR3 loop reads CASSFSGEGYTF.

The chain uses TRBV12-3 or TRBV12-4 and TRBJ1-4. The CDR3 consists of 12 residues. The CDR3 loop is CASSSGGEKLFF.

The V gene is TRBV2, the J gene TRBJ1-1. The CDR3 has 14 amino acids. Germline CDR1 and CDR2: SNHLY and FYNNEI. CDR3 amino acids: CASTQQLMNTEAFF.

This chain uses TRBV3-1 with TRBJ1-2. This CDR3 is built from 12 residues. Germline CDR1 LGHDT, CDR2 YNNKEL (reference sequence). CDR3 region: CASSQENYGYTF.

The J gene is TRBJ1-2, the V gene TRBV2. The CDR3 is made up of 12 amino acids. Germline CDR1 is SNHLY and CDR2 is FYNNEI. CDR3 region: CARRLRIYGYTF.

The genes are TRBV7-2 and TRBJ2-7; the TCRdb call, TRBD1, lacks DNA for checking. Germline loops: CDR1 SGHTA, CDR2 FQGNSA. This CDR3 comprises 14 residues. The CDR3 protein is CASSLAVGTYEQYF.

The chain is built from TRBV5-1 and TRBJ1-1. The CDR3 loop spans 13 amino acids. Germline V gene data show CDR1 as SGHRS and CDR2 as YFSETQ. CDR3: CASSFRVAAEAFF.

The chain joins TRBV15 to TRBJ2-5. Germline V lookup: CDR1 LNHNV, CDR2 YYDKDF (reference sequence). The CDR3 is 15 residues long. The CDR3 sequence: CATSLGGQKQETQYF.

The gene calls are TRBV5-4 and TRBJ1-3. Germline V gives CDR1 SGHNT, CDR2 YYREEE (reference sequence). This CDR3 has 15 amino acids. CDR3 residues: CASSLDVGPGNTIYF. Full variable domain (rest looked up from reference TRBV5-4 and TRBJ1-3): ETGVTQSPTHLIKTRGQQVTLRCSSQSGHNTVSWYQQALGQGPQFIFQYYREEENGRGNFPPRFSGLQFPNYSSELNVNALELDDSALYLCASSLDVGPGNTIYFGEGSWLTVV.

The chain couples TRBV7-9 to TRBJ2-7. From germline, CDR1 is SEHNR and CDR2 FQNEAQ (reference sequence). The CDR3 covers 15 residues. CDR3 residues: CASSLALGTTYEQYF.

The V gene is TRBV6-1, the J gene TRBJ2-2; TCRdb picks TRBD2, but there is no DNA to check that call. The length of the CDR3 is 16 residues. The germline V gene encodes CDR1 MNHNS and CDR2 SASEGT. The CDR3 here is CASSLLAGTNTGELFF.